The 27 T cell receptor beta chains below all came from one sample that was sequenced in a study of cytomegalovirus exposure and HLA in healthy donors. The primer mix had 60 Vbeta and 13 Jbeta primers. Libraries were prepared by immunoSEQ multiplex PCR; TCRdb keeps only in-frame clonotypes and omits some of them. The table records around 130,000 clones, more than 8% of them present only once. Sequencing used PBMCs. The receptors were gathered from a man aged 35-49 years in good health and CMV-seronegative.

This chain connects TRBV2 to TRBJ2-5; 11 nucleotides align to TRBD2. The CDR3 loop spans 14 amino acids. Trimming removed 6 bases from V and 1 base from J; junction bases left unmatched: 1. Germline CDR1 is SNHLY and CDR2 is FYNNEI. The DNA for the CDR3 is TGTGCCAGCAGAGGACTAGCGGGCCAAGAGACCCAGTACTTC. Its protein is CASRGLAGQETQYF.

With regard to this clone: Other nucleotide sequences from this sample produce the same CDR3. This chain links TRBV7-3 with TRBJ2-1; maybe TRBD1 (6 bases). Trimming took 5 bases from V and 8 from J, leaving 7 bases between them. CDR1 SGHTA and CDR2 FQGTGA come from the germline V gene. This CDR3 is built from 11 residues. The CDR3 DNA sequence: TGTGCCAGCAGCGCAGGGGATGAGCAGTTCTTC. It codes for CASSAGDEQFF.

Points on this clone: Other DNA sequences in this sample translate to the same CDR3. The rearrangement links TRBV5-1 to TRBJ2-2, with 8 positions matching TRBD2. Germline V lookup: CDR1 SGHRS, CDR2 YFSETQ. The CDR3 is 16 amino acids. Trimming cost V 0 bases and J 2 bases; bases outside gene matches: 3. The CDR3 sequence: CASSLAGGANTGELFF. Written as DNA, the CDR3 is TGCGCCAGCAGCTTGGCCGGGGGGGCCAACACCGGGGAGCTGTTTTTT.

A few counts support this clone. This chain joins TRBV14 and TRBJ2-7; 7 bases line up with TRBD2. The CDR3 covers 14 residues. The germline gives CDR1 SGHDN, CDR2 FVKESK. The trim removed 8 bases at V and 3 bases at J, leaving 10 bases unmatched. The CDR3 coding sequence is TGTGCCAGCGGACTCGGGGGGTTAAGCTACGAGCAGTACTTC. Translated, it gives CASGLGGLSYEQYF.

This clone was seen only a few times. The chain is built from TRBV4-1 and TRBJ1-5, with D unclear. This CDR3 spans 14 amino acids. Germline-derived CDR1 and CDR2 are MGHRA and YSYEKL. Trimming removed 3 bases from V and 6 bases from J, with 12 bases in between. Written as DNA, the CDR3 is TGCGCCAGCAGCCAGGAGGTGACGATTCAGCCCCAGCATTTT. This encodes CASSQEVTIQPQHF.

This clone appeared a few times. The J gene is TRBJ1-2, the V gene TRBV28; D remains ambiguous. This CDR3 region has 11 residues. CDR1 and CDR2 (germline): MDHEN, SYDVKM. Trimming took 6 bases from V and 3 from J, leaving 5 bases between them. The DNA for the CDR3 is TGTGCCAGCAGCTTGTACTATGGCTACACCTTC. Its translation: CASSLYYGYTF.

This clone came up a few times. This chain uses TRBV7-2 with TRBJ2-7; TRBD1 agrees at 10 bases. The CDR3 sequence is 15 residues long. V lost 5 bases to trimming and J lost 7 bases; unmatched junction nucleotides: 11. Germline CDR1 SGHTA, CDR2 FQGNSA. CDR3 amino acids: CASSPPGQGIGEQYF. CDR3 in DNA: TGTGCCAGCAGCCCACCGGGACAGGGGATCGGGGAGCAGTACTTC.

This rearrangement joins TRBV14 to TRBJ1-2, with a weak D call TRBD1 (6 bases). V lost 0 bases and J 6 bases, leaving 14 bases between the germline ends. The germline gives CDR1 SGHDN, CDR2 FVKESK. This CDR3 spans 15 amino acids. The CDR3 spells CASSQEGWTVHGYTF. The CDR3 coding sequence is TGTGCCAGCAGCCAAGAGGGATGGACAGTACATGGCTACACCTTC.

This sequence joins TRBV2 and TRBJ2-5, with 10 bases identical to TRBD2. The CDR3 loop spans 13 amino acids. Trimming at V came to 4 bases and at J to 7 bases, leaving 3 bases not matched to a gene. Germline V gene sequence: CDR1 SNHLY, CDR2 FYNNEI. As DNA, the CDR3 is TGTGCCAGCAGTGGAGTAGCGGGGGGGACCCAGTACTTC. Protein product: CASSGVAGGTQYF.

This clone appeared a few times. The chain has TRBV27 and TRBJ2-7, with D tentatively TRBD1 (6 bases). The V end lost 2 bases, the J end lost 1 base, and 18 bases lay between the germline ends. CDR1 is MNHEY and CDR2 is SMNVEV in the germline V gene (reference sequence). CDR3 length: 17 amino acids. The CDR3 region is CASSLMRGTLNSYEQYF. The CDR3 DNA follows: TGTGCCAGCAGTTTAATGAGGGGGACACTTAATTCCTACGAGCAGTACTTC.

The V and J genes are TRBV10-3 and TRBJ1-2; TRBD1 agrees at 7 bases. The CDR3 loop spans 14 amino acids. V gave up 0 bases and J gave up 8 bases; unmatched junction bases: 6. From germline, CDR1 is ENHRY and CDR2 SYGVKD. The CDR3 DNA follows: TGTGCCATCAGTGAGTCGAGACAGGGTCCGGGCTACACCTTC. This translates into CAISESRQGPGYTF.

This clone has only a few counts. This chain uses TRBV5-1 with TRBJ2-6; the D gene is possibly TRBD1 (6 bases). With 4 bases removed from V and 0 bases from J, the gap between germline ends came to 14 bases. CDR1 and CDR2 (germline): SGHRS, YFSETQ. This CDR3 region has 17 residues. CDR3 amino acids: CASSGGQLLSGANVLTF. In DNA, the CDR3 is TGCGCCAGCAGCGGAGGACAGCTCCTCTCTGGGGCCAACGTCCTGACTTTC.

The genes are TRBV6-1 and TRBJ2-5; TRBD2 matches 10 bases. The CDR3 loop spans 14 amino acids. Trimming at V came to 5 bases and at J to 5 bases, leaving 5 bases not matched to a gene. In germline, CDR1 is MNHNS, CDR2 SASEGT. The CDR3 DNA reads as TGTGCCAGCAGTAGCGGGGGGGCCTTGGAGACCCAGTACTTC. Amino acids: CASSSGGALETQYF.

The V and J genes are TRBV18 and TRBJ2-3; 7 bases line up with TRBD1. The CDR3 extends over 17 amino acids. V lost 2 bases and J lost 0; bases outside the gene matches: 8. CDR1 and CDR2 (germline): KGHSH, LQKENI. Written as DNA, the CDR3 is TGTGCCAGCTCACCAAATTTAGGGGGCGCGAGCACAGATACGCAGTATTTT. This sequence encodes CASSPNLGGASTDTQYF.

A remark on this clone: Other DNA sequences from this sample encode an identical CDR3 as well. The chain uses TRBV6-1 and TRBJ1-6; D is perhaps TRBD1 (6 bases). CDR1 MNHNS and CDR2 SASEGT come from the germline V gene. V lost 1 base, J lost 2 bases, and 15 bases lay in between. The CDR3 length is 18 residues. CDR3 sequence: CASSEGQGGRPYNSPLHF. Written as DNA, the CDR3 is TGTGCCAGCAGTGAAGGGCAAGGGGGTAGGCCCTATAATTCACCCCTCCACTTT.

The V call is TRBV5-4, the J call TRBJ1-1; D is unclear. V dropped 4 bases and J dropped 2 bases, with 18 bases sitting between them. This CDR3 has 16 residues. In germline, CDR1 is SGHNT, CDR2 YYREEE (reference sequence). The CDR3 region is CASSPLPGSINTEAFF. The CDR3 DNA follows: TGTGCCAGCAGCCCCCTGCCGGGGAGCATCAACACTGAAGCTTTCTTT.

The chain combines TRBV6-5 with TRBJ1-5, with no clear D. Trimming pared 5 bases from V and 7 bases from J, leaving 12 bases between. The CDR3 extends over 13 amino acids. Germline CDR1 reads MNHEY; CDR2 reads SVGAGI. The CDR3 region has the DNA TGTGCCAGCAGTGAACGATTCGAGCAGCCCCAGCATTTT. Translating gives CASSERFEQPQHF.

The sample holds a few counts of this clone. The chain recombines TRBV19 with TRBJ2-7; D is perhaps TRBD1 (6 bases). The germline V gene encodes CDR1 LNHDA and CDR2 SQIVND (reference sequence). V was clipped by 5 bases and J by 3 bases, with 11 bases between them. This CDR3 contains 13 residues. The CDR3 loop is CASSAGTHYEQYF. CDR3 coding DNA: TGTGCCAGTAGTGCTGGGACACACTACGAGCAGTACTTC.

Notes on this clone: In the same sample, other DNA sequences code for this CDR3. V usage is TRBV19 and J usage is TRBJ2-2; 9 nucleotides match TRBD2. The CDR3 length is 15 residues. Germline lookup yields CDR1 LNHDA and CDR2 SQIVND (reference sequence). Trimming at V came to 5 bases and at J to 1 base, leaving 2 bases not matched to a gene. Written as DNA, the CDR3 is TGTGCCAGTAGTCCGACTAGCGGGAACACCGGGGAGCTGTTTTTT. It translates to CASSPTSGNTGELFF.

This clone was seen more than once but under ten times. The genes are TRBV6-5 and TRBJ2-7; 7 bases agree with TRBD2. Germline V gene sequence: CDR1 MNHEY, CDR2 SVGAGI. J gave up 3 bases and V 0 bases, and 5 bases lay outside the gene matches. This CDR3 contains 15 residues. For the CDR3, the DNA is TGTGCCAGCAGTTACTCCGGGACTAACCACTACGAGCAGTACTTC. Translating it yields CASSYSGTNHYEQYF.

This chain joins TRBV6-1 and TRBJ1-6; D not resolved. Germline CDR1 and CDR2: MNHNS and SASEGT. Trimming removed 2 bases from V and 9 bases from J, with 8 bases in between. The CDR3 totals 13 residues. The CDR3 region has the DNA TGTGCCAGCAGTGAAAGGGAGTTTTCACCCCTCCACTTT. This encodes CASSEREFSPLHF.

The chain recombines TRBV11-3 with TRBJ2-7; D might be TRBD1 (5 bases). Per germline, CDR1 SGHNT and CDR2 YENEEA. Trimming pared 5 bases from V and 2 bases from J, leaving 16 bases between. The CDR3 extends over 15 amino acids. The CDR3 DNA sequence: TGTGCCAGCAGCCTAAGGGCAGGGAAGCCCTACGAGCAGTACTTC. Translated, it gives CASSLRAGKPYEQYF.

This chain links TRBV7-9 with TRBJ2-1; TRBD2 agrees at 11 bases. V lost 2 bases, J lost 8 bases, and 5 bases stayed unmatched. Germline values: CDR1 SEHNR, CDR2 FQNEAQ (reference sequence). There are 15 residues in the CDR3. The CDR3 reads CASSLMLAGGYEQFF. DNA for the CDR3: TGTGCCAGCAGCTTAATGCTAGCGGGGGGCTATGAGCAGTTCTTC.

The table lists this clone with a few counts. The CDR3 here is CASSLAGIYGYTF. CDR3 nucleotides: TGCGCCAGCAGCTTGGCAGGAATCTATGGCTACACCTTC. This chain connects TRBV5-1 to TRBJ1-2, with unresolved D. CDR3 size: 13 residues. V was shortened by 0 bases and J by 4 bases, with 7 bases between the two germline ends. Germline CDR1 is SGHRS and CDR2 is YFSETQ.

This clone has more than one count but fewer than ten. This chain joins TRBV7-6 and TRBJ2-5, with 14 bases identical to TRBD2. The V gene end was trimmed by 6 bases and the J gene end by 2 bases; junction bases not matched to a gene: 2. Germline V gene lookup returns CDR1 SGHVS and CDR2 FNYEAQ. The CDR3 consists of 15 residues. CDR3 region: CASSRTSGGQETQYF. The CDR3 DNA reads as TGTGCCAGCAGTAGGACTAGCGGGGGGCAAGAGACCCAGTACTTC.

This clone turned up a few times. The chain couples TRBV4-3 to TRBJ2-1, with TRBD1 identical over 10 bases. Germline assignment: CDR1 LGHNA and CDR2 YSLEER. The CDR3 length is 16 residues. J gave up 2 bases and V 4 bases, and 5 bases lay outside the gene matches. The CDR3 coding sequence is TGCGCCAGCAGCCGAACCGGGACAGGGGCCTACAATGAGCAGTTCTTC. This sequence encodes CASSRTGTGAYNEQFF.

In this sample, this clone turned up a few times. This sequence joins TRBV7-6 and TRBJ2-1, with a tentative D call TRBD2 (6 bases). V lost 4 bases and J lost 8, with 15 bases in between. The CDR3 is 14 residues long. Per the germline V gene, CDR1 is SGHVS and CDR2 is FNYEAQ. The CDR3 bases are TGTGCCAGCAGCTCGGACAATGGCGGGGATGAGCAGTTCTTC. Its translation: CASSSDNGGDEQFF.